This T cell receptor beta chain was retrieved from a study of human T cells and chemical hapten exposure. Study-wide results and limits: TCRs at a frequency above 1 in 1000 stayed unchanged with DPC sensitization.

Time point described: healthy volunteer bleed at 6 weeks. Unfractionated whole blood yielded the extracted total RNA. TCRdb itself ran the RACE reads through MiXCR, one entry per CDR3 protein. This table has fewer than 50,000 distinct CDR3 sequences, approximately 4% appearing once. Germline lookup yields CDR1 SGHDT and CDR2 YYEEEE. This CDR3 has 15 amino acids. V gave up 4 bases and J gave up 3 bases, with 16 bases separating them. About this clonotype: Its antigen is not known.

V and J are TRBV5-6 and TRBJ1-1, with D perhaps TRBD1 (6 bases). The TCR was taken from a human donor in good health. Some clones in this sample may be carry-over from other donors' samples. The sample comprised whole blood. The CDR3 nucleotides are TGTGCCAGCAGCCTCTACGGGGCAGGGGACACTGAAGCTTTCTTT. The encoded protein is CASSLYGAGDTEAFF.